A single sample gave rise to the 8 T cell receptor beta chains below, sequenced in a study of cytomegalovirus exposure and HLA in healthy donors. PCR primers comprised 60 Vbeta and 13 Jbeta primers. Here immunoSEQ multiplex PCR was the method, and the copy in TCRdb shows in-frame clones only, minus some. The profile shows around 150,000 clones, around 73% of them singletons. The sequenced material came from PBMCs. The receptors were gathered from a male donor in good health and CMV-seronegative.

This clone was seen only a few times. V gene TRBV7-3 combines with J gene TRBJ2-2; 9 bases agree with TRBD2. In germline, CDR1 is SGHTA, CDR2 FQGTGA. This CDR3 contains 15 residues. J gave up 5 bases and V 3 bases, and 4 bases lay outside the gene matches. CDR3: CASSLSGRTTGELFF. The CDR3 coding sequence is TGTGCCAGCAGCTTGAGCGGGAGGACGACCGGGGAGCTGTTTTTT.

The V call is TRBV7-3, the J call TRBJ2-6; possible D gene TRBD1, 6 bases. The V gene's germline CDR1 is SGHTA and CDR2 FQGTGA. V was trimmed by 4 bases and J by 1 base, leaving 17 bases between them. The CDR3 has 18 amino acids. CDR3 in amino acids: CASSSRAGASSGANVLTF. CDR3 bases: TGTGCCAGCAGCTCCCGAGCAGGGGCCTCATCTGGGGCCAACGTCCTGACTTTC.

This clone was recorded once. The V call is TRBV9, the J call TRBJ2-1; no reliable D call. The CDR3 has 14 amino acids. Trimming removed 3 bases at V and 7 bases at J, with 14 bases between. Germline CDR1 reads SGDLS; CDR2 reads YYNGEE. The CDR3 DNA reads as TGTGCCAGCAGCGCCTACGATACGGTTAATGAGCAGTTCTTC. Encoded protein: CASSAYDTVNEQFF.

The chain links TRBV14 to TRBJ1-1, with D possibly matching TRBD1 (6 bases). The CDR3 totals 15 residues. Germline V gene data show CDR1 as SGHDN and CDR2 as FVKESK. With 0 bases removed from V and 3 bases from J, the gap between germline ends came to 11 bases. CDR3 bases: TGTGCCAGCAGCCAAGACGGGACATGGGACACTGAAGCTTTCTTT. It is translated as CASSQDGTWDTEAFF.

The CDR3 region is CASSRLAGGGETQYF. CDR3 DNA: TGTGCCAGCAGCCGCCTAGCGGGAGGGGGGGAGACCCAGTACTTC. This chain uses TRBV27 with TRBJ2-5; 12 bases are a match to TRBD2. J lost 5 bases, V lost 6 bases, and 7 bases had no gene match. The CDR3 sequence is 15 residues long. Per the germline V gene, CDR1 is MNHEY and CDR2 is SMNVEV (reference sequence).

The V gene is TRBV7-8, the J gene TRBJ2-1, with D hard to call. The V end was cut by 4 bases, the J end by 5 bases, with 18 bases between. This CDR3 contains 16 residues. Per germline, CDR1 SGHVS and CDR2 FQNEAQ. This CDR3 reads CASSSSFRLTNNEQFF. The CDR3, as DNA: TGTGCCAGCAGCTCCTCCTTCAGACTCACCAACAATGAGCAGTTCTTC.

This chain links TRBV6-5 with TRBJ1-1; no clear D. The CDR3 consists of 12 residues. The V gene lost 5 bases and the J gene lost 1 base, with 5 bases spanning the gap. Germline V lookup: CDR1 MNHEY, CDR2 SVGAGI. Here the CDR3 reads CASSRRNTEAFF. The CDR3 nucleotides read TGTGCCAGCAGTAGGAGGAACACTGAAGCTTTCTTT.

This clone has more than one count but fewer than ten. The chain employs TRBV7-2 and TRBJ1-1; no firm D call. Per the germline V gene, CDR1 is SGHTA and CDR2 is FQGNSA. V gave up 4 bases and J gave up 0 bases, with 6 bases separating them. The CDR3 loop spans 13 amino acids. In DNA, the CDR3 is TGTGCCAGCAGCTCGGGATTGAACACTGAAGCTTTCTTT. Protein: CASSSGLNTEAFF. The whole variable domain, remainder taken from reference TRBV7-2 and TRBJ1-1, is GAGVSQSPSNKVTEKGKDVELRCDPISGHTALYWYRQSLGQGLEFLIYFQGNSAPDKSGLPSDRFSAERTGGSVSTLTIQRTQQEDSAVYLCASSSGLNTEAFFGQGTRLTVV.